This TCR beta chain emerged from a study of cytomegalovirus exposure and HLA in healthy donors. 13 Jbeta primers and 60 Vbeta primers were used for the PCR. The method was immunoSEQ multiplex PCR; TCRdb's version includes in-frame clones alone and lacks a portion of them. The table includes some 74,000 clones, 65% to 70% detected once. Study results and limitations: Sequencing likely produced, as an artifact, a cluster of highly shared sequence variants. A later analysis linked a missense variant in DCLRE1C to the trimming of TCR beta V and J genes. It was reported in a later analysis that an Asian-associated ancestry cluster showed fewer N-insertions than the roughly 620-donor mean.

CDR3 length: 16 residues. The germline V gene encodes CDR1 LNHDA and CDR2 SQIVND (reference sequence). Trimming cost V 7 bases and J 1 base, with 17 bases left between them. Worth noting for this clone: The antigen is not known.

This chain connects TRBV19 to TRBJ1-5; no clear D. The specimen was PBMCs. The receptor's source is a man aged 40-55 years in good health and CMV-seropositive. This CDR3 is CASMLGSWRSNQPQHF. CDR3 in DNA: TGTGCCAGTATGTTAGGCTCCTGGAGGAGCAATCAGCCCCAGCATTTT.